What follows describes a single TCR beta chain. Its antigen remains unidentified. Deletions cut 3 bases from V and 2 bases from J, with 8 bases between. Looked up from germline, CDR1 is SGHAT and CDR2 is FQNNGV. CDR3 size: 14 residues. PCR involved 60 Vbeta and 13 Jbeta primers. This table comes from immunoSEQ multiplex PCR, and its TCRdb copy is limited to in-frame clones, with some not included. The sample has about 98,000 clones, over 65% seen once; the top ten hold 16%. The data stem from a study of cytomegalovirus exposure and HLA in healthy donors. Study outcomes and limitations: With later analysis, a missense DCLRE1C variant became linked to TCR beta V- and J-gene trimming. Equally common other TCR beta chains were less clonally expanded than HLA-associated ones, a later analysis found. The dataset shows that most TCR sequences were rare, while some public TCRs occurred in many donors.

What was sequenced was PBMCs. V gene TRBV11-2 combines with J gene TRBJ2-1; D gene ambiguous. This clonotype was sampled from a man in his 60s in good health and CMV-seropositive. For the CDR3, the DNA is TGTGCCAGCAGCTTCTCGGTCCCCTACAATGAGCAGTTCTTC. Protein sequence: CASSFSVPYNEQFF.